The 6 T cell receptor beta chains in this list originate from one sample, sequenced in a study of control samples from healthy donors and cancer patients (dated by TCRdb to the early 2020s). Library construction relied on the immunoSEQ multiplex PCR assay. TCRdb mirrors the immuneACCESS table, restricted to in-frame sequences. Some clones are absent from its copies; in checked studies, under half trace to an unresolved V gene, and the reason for the others is unknown. A total of 400,000 to 500,000 clones appear in this sample, roughly 90% of them only once. The ten largest account for 5% to 7% of the sample. The material sequenced was PBMCs. The receptors stem from a man in his forties or fifties with head and neck cancer.

The chain carries TRBV14 and TRBJ1-1, with unresolved D. The CDR3 contains 13 residues. Trimming took 1 base from V and 1 from J, leaving 4 bases between them. Germline values: CDR1 SGHDN, CDR2 FVKESK. This chain's CDR3 is CASSQVRNTEAFF. The CDR3 coding sequence is TGTGCCAGCAGCCAAGTCAGGAACACTGAAGCTTTCTTT. Supplemented by reference TRBV14 and TRBJ1-1, the full variable domain reads EAGVTQFPSHSVIEKGQTVTLRCDPISGHDNLYWYRRVMGKEIKFLLHFVKESKQDESGMPNNRFLAERTGGTYSTLKVQPAELEDSGVYFCASSQVRNTEAFFGQGTRLTVV.

The chain joins TRBV3-1 (or the pseudogene TRBV3-2) to TRBJ2-1; 10 positions agree with TRBD2. Per the germline V gene, CDR1 is LGHDT and CDR2 is YNNKEL (reference sequence). The ends lost 4 bases at V and 4 bases at J; junction bases unmatched: 10. CDR3 size: 17 residues. CDR3 coding DNA: TGTGCCAGCAGCCGGGGTAATAGCGGGGGGAGATACAATGAGCAGTTCTTC. Protein product: CASSRGNSGGRYNEQFF.

This rearrangement joins TRBV10-1 to TRBJ2-7, with D perhaps TRBD2 (6 bases). CDR3 length equals 16 residues. Deletions cut 5 bases from V and 3 bases from J, with 20 bases between. Looked up from germline, CDR1 is WNHNN and CDR2 is SYGVQD (reference sequence). The CDR3 here is CASSWRNEQEGYEQYF. The DNA for the CDR3 is TGCGCCAGCAGTTGGAGGAACGAACAGGAGGGCTACGAGCAGTACTTC.

This clone was counted between two and nine times. V and J are TRBV2 and TRBJ2-7, with TRBD1 matching 7 bases. This CDR3 region has 14 residues. J was trimmed by 4 bases and V by 7 bases; bases with no gene match: 10. Germline loops: CDR1 SNHLY, CDR2 FYNNEI. In nucleotides, the CDR3 is TGTGCCAGCAAGGGGGCTATGTCCGTTTACGAGCAGTACTTC. Translation: CASKGAMSVYEQYF.

The V and J genes are TRBV2 and TRBJ2-4, with unresolved D. CDR3 size: 11 residues. Germline V gene lookup returns CDR1 SNHLY and CDR2 FYNNEI. Trimming left V 8 bases short and J 6 bases short, with 8 bases between. CDR3: CASGVGNIQYF. The CDR3 DNA follows: TGTGCCAGCGGGGTAGGAAACATTCAGTACTTC. Full variable domain (rest looked up from reference TRBV2 and TRBJ2-4): EPEVTQTPSHQVTQMGQEVILRCVPISNHLYFYWYRQILGQKVEFLVSFYNNEISEKSEIFDDQFSVERPDGSNFTLKIRSTKLEDSAMYFCASGVGNIQYFGAGTRLSVL.

The chain carries TRBV24-1 and TRBJ2-2; 8 bases fit TRBD1. V trimming: 1 base; J trimming: 4 bases; junction bases outside the gene matches: 4. The CDR3 covers 16 residues. The germline gives CDR1 KGHDR, CDR2 SFDVKD. CDR3 nucleotide sequence: TGTGCCACCAGTGATTTCGCGGACAGGGTCACCGGGGAGCTGTTTTTT. It is translated as CATSDFADRVTGELFF.